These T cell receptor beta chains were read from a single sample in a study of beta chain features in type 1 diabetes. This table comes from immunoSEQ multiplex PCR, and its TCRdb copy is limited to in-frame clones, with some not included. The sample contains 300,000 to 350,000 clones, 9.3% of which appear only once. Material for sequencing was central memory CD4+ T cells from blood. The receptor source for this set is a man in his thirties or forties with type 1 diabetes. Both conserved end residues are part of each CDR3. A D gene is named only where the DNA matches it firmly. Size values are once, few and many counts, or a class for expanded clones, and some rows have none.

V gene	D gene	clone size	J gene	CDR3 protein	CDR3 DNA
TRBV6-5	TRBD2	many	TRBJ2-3	CASRGGSTDTQYF	TGTGCCAGCAGGGGGGGGTCCACAGATACGCAGTATTTT
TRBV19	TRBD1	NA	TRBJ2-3	CASSWTGGMGTDTQYF	TGTGCCAGTAGTTGGACAGGGGGCATGGGCACAGATACGCAGTATTTT
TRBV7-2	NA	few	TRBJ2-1	CASSLANNEQFF	TGTGCCAGCAGCTTAGCGAACAATGAGCAGTTCTTC
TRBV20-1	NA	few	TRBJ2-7	CSAGRQDEQYF	TGCAGTGCTGGGAGACAGGACGAGCAGTACTTC
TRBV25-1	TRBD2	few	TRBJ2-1	CASSGLALFNNEQFF	TGTGCCAGCAGTGGACTAGCCCTCTTCAACAATGAGCAGTTCTTC
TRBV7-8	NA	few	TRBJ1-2	CASSPQMGTASGYTF	TGTGCCAGCAGCCCGCAAATGGGGACCGCCTCTGGCTACACCTTC
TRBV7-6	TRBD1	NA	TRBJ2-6	CASSSQTGVAGANVLTF	TGTGCCAGCAGCTCTCAAACAGGGGTGGCTGGGGCCAACGTCCTGACTTTC
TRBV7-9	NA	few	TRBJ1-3	CASSLPTVGGGNTIYF	TGTGCCAGCAGCTTACCGACAGTCGGCGGGGGAAACACCATATATTTT
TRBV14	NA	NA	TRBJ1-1	CASSRHKHTEAFF	TGTGCCAGCAGCCGACATAAACACACTGAAGCTTTCTTT
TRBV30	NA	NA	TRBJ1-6	CAWRRGSNSPLHF	TGTGCCTGGAGGCGGGGCAGCAATTCACCCCTCCACTTT
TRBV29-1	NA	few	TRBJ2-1	CSVETFGTEQFF	TGCAGCGTTGAGACTTTCGGAACTGAGCAGTTCTTC
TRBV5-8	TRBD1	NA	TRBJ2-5	CASSFILWTGLQETQYF	TGTGCCAGCAGCTTCATACTCTGGACAGGGCTTCAAGAGACCCAGTACTTC
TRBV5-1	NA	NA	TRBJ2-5	CASSPWTQETQYF	TGCGCCAGCAGCCCCTGGACCCAAGAGACCCAGTACTTC
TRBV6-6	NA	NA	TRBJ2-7	CASSFLGAYEQYF	TGTGCCAGCAGTTTTTTAGGGGCCTACGAGCAGTACTTC
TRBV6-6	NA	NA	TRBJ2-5	CASSYSSGEHQETQYF	TGTGCCAGCAGTTACTCCTCGGGGGAGCACCAAGAGACCCAGTACTTC
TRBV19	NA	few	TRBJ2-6	CASSTSSGRGSSGANVLTF	TGTGCCAGTAGTACCTCTTCTGGGCGGGGAAGCTCTGGGGCCAACGTCCTGACTTTC
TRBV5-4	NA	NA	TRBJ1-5	CASSLVGQPQHF	TGTGCCAGCAGCTTGGTAGGTCAGCCCCAGCATTTT
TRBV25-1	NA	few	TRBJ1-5	CASSGGRTGADQPQHF	TGTGCCAGCAGTGGGGGTCGGACCGGGGCAGATCAGCCCCAGCATTTT
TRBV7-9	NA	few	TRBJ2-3	CASSLASGSDTQYF	TGTGCCAGCAGCTTAGCGTCAGGTTCGGATACGCAGTATTTT
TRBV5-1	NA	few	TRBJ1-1	CASSLVPGADTEAFF	TGCGCCAGCAGCTTGGTGCCAGGGGCAGACACTGAAGCTTTCTTT
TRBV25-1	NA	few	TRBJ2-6	CASSSQGNTGANVLTF	TGTGCCAGCAGTAGCCAGGGAAACACTGGGGCCAACGTCCTGACTTTC
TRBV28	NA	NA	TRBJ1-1	CASTGSRQQAFF	TGTGCCAGCACCGGCTCCCGGCAGCAAGCTTTCTTT
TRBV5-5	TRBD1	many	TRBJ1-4	CASSLGTGVEKLFF	TGTGCCAGCAGCTTGGGGACAGGGGTGGAAAAACTGTTTTTT
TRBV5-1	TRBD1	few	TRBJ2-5	CASSLATGGQETQYF	TGCGCCAGCAGCTTGGCGACAGGGGGGCAAGAGACCCAGTACTTC
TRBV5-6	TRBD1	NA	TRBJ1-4	CASSIVTGGQFNEKLFF	TGTGCCAGCAGCATCGTGACAGGGGGACAATTTAATGAAAAACTGTTTTTT
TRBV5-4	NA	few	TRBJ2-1	CASSFYTSGGNEQFF	TGTGCCAGCAGCTTTTATACTAGTGGGGGGAATGAGCAGTTCTTC